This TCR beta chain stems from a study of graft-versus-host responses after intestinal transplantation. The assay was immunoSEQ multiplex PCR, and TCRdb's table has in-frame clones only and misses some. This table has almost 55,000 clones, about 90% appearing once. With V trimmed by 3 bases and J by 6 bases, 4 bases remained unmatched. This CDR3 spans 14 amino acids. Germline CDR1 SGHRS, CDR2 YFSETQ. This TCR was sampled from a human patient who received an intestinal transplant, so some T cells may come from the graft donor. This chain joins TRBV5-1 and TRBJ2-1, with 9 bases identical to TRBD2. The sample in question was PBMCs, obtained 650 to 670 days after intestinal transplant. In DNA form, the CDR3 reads TGCGCCAGCAGCTCTCCGCGGGGGGGCAATGAGCAGTTCTTC. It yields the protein CASSSPRGGNEQFF.